Following are 9 T cell receptor beta chains from one sample sequenced in a study of OX40 agonist ivuxolimab in advanced cancers. Only in-frame clones appear in the TCRdb table, and some are missing; sequencing was by immunoSEQ multiplex PCR. The table records around 90,000 clones, approximately 90% of them present only once. The sequenced sample was CD4+ or CD8+ T cells sorted from blood, obtained in a trial of the OX40 agonist ivuxolimab. The receptors stem from an adult with an advanced solid tumor such as melanoma, head and neck, liver or kidney cancer.

The chain employs TRBV19 and TRBJ1-6, with 10 bases matching TRBD1. Unmatched junction bases numbered 3, after V lost 6 bases and J lost 1 base. The CDR3 covers 16 residues. From germline, CDR1 is LNHDA and CDR2 SQIVND (reference sequence). The DNA for the CDR3 is TGTGCCAGTAGGGGGACAGGGGTTTCCTATAATTCACCCCTCCACTTT. Its translation is CASRGTGVSYNSPLHF.

This chain links TRBV7-9 with TRBJ2-7; 7 positions match TRBD2. Per germline, CDR1 SEHNR and CDR2 FQNEAQ (reference sequence). The CDR3 contains 16 residues. With 1 base clipped from V and 5 bases from J, the junction kept 11 bases outside the gene matches. The CDR3 protein is CASSLVVVREFDEQYF. CDR3 in DNA: TGTGCCAGCAGCTTAGTGGTGGTGCGGGAGTTCGACGAGCAGTACTTC.

V is TRBV10-2 and J is TRBJ2-2; D possibly corresponds to TRBD1 (6 bases). V lost 4 bases, J lost 6 bases, and 9 bases lay in between. CDR1 WSHSY and CDR2 SAAADI come from the germline V gene. This CDR3 comprises 13 residues. The CDR3 nucleotides are TGCGCCAGCAGTGTGGCAGGGGCCGGGGAGCTGTTTTTT. This sequence encodes CASSVAGAGELFF.

The genes are TRBV5-1 and TRBJ2-2; the match to TRBD2 covers 8 bases. V trimming: 2 bases; J trimming: 6 bases; junction bases outside the gene matches: 3. The CDR3 loop spans 14 amino acids. Germline V gives CDR1 SGHRS, CDR2 YFSETQ. The CDR3 nucleotides are TGCGCCAGCAGCTTTGCGGGGGGTGCCGGGGAGCTGTTTTTT. Its protein product is CASSFAGGAGELFF. The variable domain in full, completed from reference TRBV5-1 and TRBJ2-2, reads KAGVTQTPRYLIKTRGQQVTLSCSPISGHRSVSWYQQTPGQGLQFLFEYFSETQRNKGNFPGRFSGRQFSNSRSEMNVSTLELGDSALYLCASSFAGGAGELFFGEGSRLTVL.

This clone was picked up a small number of times. The V gene is TRBV7-3, the J gene TRBJ2-5, with D possibly being TRBD2 (6 bases). The germline V gene encodes CDR1 SGHTA and CDR2 FQGTGA. This CDR3 region has 14 residues. The V and J ends lost 2 bases and 4 bases respectively, with 11 bases between them. CDR3 loop: CASSLLGGLETQYF. The CDR3 bases are TGTGCCAGCAGCTTATTGGGAGGATTAGAGACCCAGTACTTC.

The V call is TRBV6-5, the J call TRBJ2-7, with 7 bases that match TRBD2. Trimming at V came to 7 bases and at J to 3 bases, leaving 6 bases not matched to a gene. Per germline, CDR1 MNHEY and CDR2 SVGAGI. This CDR3 comprises 13 residues. For the CDR3, the DNA is TGTGCCAGCAAGGCGGGAGACCACTACGAGCAGTACTTC. Encoded protein: CASKAGDHYEQYF.

This clone was counted once. This sequence joins TRBV6-4 and TRBJ2-2; D is undetermined. Germline V gives CDR1 MRHNA, CDR2 SNTAGT. V was shortened by 3 bases and J by 6 bases, with 11 bases between the two germline ends. The CDR3 extends over 14 amino acids. In DNA, the CDR3 is TGTGCCAGCAGTGATAGTTTCCAGCCCGGGGAGCTGTTTTTT. This gives the protein CASSDSFQPGELFF.

V gene TRBV27 combines with J gene TRBJ1-1; a possible D gene is TRBD1 (6 bases). Trimming shortened V by 6 bases and J by 10 bases, and 15 bases separated the two germline ends. Germline CDR1 MNHEY, CDR2 SMNVEV (reference sequence). The CDR3 contains 12 residues. The CDR3 DNA reads TGTGCCAGCAGCTCTAACAGGGCTAGAGCTTTCTTT. Its protein is CASSSNRARAFF.

The chain joins TRBV28 to TRBJ1-1, with 7 bases that match TRBD1. Per the germline V gene, CDR1 is MDHEN and CDR2 is SYDVKM. This CDR3 spans 21 amino acids. Unmatched junction bases numbered 23, after V lost 4 bases and J lost 0 bases. CDR3 bases: TGTGCCAGCAGTTCCCGATACCAATCACAGGGGCCGCCAGGGATGAACACTGAAGCTTTCTTT. Protein product: CASSSRYQSQGPPGMNTEAFF.